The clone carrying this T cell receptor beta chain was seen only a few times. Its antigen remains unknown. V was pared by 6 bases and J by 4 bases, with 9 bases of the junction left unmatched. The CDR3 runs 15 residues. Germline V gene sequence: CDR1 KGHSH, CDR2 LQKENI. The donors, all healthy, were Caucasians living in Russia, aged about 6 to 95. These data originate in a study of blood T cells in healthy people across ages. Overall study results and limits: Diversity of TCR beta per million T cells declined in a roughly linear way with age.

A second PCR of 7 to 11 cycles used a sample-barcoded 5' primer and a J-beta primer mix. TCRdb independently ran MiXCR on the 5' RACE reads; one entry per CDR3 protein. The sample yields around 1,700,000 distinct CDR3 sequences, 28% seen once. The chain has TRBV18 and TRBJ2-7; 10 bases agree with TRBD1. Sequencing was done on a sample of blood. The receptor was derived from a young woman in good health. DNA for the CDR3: TGTGCCAGCTCTCAAGGACAGGGGGGGGATTACGAGCAGTACTTC. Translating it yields CASSQGQGGDYEQYF.